This T cell receptor (beta chain) was identified during a study of blood T cell repertoires in COVID-19. Study overall: The United States, Italy and Spain supplied acute and convalescent COVID-19 samples. Sample material is recorded as cDNA or gDNA derived from T cells, B-cell-depleted T cells, or PBMCs.

In the original processing: Amplification with reference gene primers provided the estimates of nucleated cell counts. The table came from immunoSEQ multiplex PCR; TCRdb's copy has only in-frame clones and leaves some out. V and J calls plus clone size are reproduced from that table; the DNA served to infer D and trimming. This table holds some 260,000 clones, roughly 90% found once. The sequenced material came from peripheral blood. The sequence derives from a human donor in a cohort sampled during active COVID-19.

DNA of the CDR3: TGTGCCACATCCCCCCGGGGACAGGGGAACAGAGATACGCAGTATTTT. This sequence encodes CATSPRGQGNRDTQYF. The rearrangement joins TRBV19 to TRBJ2-3; 10 bases map to TRBD1. The CDR3 is 16 residues long. V was clipped by 10 bases and J by 5 bases; unmatched bases: 15. Germline-derived CDR1 and CDR2 are LNHDA and SQIVND (reference sequence).